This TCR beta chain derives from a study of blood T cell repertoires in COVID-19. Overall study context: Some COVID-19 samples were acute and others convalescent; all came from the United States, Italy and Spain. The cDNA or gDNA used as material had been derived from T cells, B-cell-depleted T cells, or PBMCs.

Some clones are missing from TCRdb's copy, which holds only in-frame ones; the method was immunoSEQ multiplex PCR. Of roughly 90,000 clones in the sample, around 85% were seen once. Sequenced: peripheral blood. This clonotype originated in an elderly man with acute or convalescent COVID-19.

In DNA form, the CDR3 reads TGCAGCGTCGGCGGACAGGCAGGGTTTCAGCCCCAGCATTTT. Encoded protein: CSVGGQAGFQPQHF. The rearrangement joins TRBV29-1 to TRBJ1-5; 7 nucleotides agree with TRBD1. Germline CDR1 is SQVTM and CDR2 is ANQGSEA. This CDR3 is 14 amino acids long. Trimming at V came to 6 bases and at J to 6 bases, leaving 11 bases not matched to a gene.